This T cell receptor beta chain is from a study of cytomegalovirus exposure and HLA in healthy donors. The germline V gene has CDR1 GTSNPN and CDR2 SVGIG (reference sequence). CDR3 length equals 13 residues. V lost 3 bases to trimming and J lost 3 bases, with 11 bases between them. The PCR ran on 60 Vbeta and 13 Jbeta primers. Sequencing used immunoSEQ multiplex PCR; TCRdb keeps in-frame clones, though not all of them. The sample contains some 130,000 clones, about 78% of which appear only once. Source material: PBMCs. The chain is built from TRBV30 and TRBJ1-1; D may be TRBD1 (6 bases). This receptor was obtained from a human donor in good health. CDR3 bases: TGTGCCTGGAGACAGGGAAGGGACACTGAAGCTTTCTTT. Residues: CAWRQGRDTEAFF.